The 3 T cell receptor beta chains given below trace back to one sample, sequenced in a study of T cells after yellow fever vaccination. One entry per CDR3 protein results from TCRdb running MiXCR on the 5' RACE reads. The sample lists roughly 180,000 distinct CDR3 sequences; about 6% were seen once. The input for sequencing was CD4+ T cells sorted from PBMCs, taken on the day of the first yellow fever vaccination. The receptor set was obtained from a man between 18 and 35 years old who received the YFV17D yellow fever vaccine.

This clonotype was seen many times. The chain joins TRBV20-1 to TRBJ2-1, with D tentatively TRBD2 (6 bases). Germline V gene data show CDR1 as DFQATT and CDR2 as SNEGSKA (reference sequence). The CDR3 has 15 amino acids. Trimming took 0 bases from V and 9 from J, leaving 18 bases between them. The CDR3 is CSAREPRGGISEQFF. CDR3 DNA sequence: TGCAGTGCTAGAGAGCCCCGTGGGGGGATTAGTGAGCAGTTCTTC.

The rearrangement links TRBV4-3 to TRBJ2-6; TRBD2 agrees at 10 bases. The ends lost 0 bases at V and 2 bases at J; junction bases unmatched: 1. The germline V gene encodes CDR1 LGHNA and CDR2 YSLEER. The CDR3 totals 17 residues. The CDR3 loop reads CASSQDLAGAGANVLTF. For the CDR3, the DNA is TGCGCCAGCAGCCAAGACCTAGCGGGGGCTGGGGCCAACGTCCTGACTTTC.

This clonotype occurred a few times. The rearrangement uses TRBV5-4 and TRBJ1-1; D is perhaps TRBD1 (5 bases). Deletions cut 0 bases from V and 5 bases from J, with 11 bases between. The CDR3 is 14 amino acids. Germline CDR1 SGHNT, CDR2 YYREEE (reference sequence). In DNA form, the CDR3 reads TGTGCCAGCAGCTTGGACAGGTACTCGACTGAAGCTTTCTTT. It encodes CASSLDRYSTEAFF.